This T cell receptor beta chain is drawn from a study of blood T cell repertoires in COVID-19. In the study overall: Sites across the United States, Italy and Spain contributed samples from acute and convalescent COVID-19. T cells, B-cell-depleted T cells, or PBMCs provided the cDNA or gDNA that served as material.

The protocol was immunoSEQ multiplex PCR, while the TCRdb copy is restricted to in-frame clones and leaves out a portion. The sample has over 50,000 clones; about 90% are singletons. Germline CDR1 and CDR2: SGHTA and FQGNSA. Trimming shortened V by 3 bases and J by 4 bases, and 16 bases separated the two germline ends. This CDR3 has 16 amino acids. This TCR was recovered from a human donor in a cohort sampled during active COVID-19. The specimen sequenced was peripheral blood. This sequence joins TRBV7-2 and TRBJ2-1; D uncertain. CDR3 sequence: CASSLRSEVVYNEQFF. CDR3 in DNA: TGTGCCAGCAGCTTGAGATCTGAGGTCGTTTACAATGAGCAGTTCTTC.